This entry lists 4 T cell receptor beta chains sequenced from one sample in a study of T cell changes during pregnancy in multiple sclerosis. The data were produced by immunoSEQ multiplex PCR, yet TCRdb's version contains in-frame clones alone and is incomplete. The sample lists about 93,000 clones; around 92% were seen once. Sequencing used peripheral blood, obtained after pregnancy. The origin of the receptors is a female donor with multiple sclerosis, enrolled in a pregnancy study.

The rearrangement joins TRBV5-1 to TRBJ2-1; 8 positions match TRBD2. CDR3 length equals 15 residues. Trimming took 3 bases from V and 6 from J; bases not matched to a gene: 8. Germline CDR1 and CDR2: SGHRS and YFSETQ. In DNA form, the CDR3 reads TGCGCCAGCAGCTCTTGGCGGGAGGTGGGCAATGAGCAGTTCTTC. Residues: CASSSWREVGNEQFF.

Regarding this clone: Other DNA sequences of this sample code for an identical CDR3. V and J are TRBV9 and TRBJ2-7, with D possibly being TRBD1 (6 bases). Germline V gene sequence: CDR1 SGDLS, CDR2 YYNGEE. This CDR3 has 11 residues. Trimming left V 3 bases short and J 9 bases short, with 10 bases between. CDR3 nucleotides: TGTGCCAGCAGCGCGGACAGAAGGCAGTACTTC. It yields the protein CASSADRRQYF.

The chain has TRBV27 and TRBJ1-2; 7 bases are shared with TRBD1. This CDR3 has 16 residues. J gave up 9 bases and V 5 bases, and 18 bases lay outside the gene matches. Germline CDR1 MNHEY, CDR2 SMNVEV (reference sequence). CDR3 amino acids: CASSTLTGDSSKSYTF. The CDR3 region has the DNA TGTGCCAGCAGTACCTTAACCGGGGACAGCTCTAAAAGCTACACCTTC.

The CDR3 loop is CASSFEGAGEAFF. DNA for the CDR3: TGTGCCAGCAGCTTCGAGGGGGCGGGTGAAGCTTTCTTT. The chain carries TRBV7-9 and TRBJ1-1; 7 nucleotides match TRBD1. Germline V gene data show CDR1 as SEHNR and CDR2 as FQNEAQ (reference sequence). J gave up 7 bases and V 3 bases, and 5 bases lay outside the gene matches. This CDR3 is built from 13 residues.